The present T cell receptor (beta chain) was sequenced within a study of blood T cell repertoires in COVID-19. Study in general: Acute and convalescent COVID-19 specimens originated in the United States, Italy and Spain. PBMCs, B-cell-depleted T cells, or T cells were the source of the cDNA or gDNA that made up the material.

Original methodology: Counts of nucleated cells, estimated from reference gene primer amplification, were obtained. Generated by immunoSEQ multiplex PCR, the TCRdb table keeps only in-frame clones and is missing some. D and trimming were read from the DNA, whereas the V and J calls and clone size are those reported in that table. The sample includes approximately 220,000 clones, about 86% of them seen just once. Grouping used clinical history reported by participants in a survey and questionnaire. CDR1 and CDR2 from the germline V gene are SGHKS and YYEKEE (reference sequence). Trimming took 4 bases from V and 3 from J; bases not matched to a gene: 5. This CDR3 has 14 residues.

The clonotype originates from a woman aged 40-49 years with acute COVID-19. The J gene is TRBJ2-7, the V gene TRBV5-5; 9 bases are shared with TRBD1. The specimen was PBMCs or T cells enriched from blood (not recorded which). The CDR3 sequence: CASSPGQGGYEQYF. CDR3 bases: TGTGCCAGCAGCCCGGGACAGGGAGGCTACGAGCAGTACTTC.